This T cell receptor (beta chain) was recovered during a study of blood T cells in healthy people across ages. The CDR3 extends over 14 amino acids. The germline gives CDR1 PRHDT, CDR2 FYEKMQ (reference sequence). Trimming left V 4 bases short and J 6 bases short, with 15 bases between. A second PCR, run for about 6 to 11 cycles, used a sample-barcoded 5' primer plus a J-beta primer mix. TCRdb re-called the 5' RACE reads with MiXCR, one entry per CDR3 protein. The sample includes 1.5 million to 2 million distinct CDR3 sequences, 28% of them seen just once. Input material: blood. The rearrangement joins TRBV13 to TRBJ1-2; tentative D call: TRBD1 (6 bases). The sequence derives from a woman between 25 and 40 years old in good health. The CDR3 loop is CASSSSYHRDGYTF. The CDR3 nucleotides are TGTGCCAGCAGCTCCTCCTATCACAGGGATGGCTACACCTTC.